This TCR beta chain came from a study of T cell repertoires in cytomegalovirus infection. Study-wide background: Epitope selection comprised recently identified HLA-C-restricted CMV epitopes and well-studied HLA-B-restricted CMV epitopes. TCR beta signatures that were public indicated CMV infection and matching HLA type.

TCRdb fed the reads into MiXCR, producing one record per CDR3 protein. The data show around 300,000 distinct CDR3 sequences, approximately 22% seen once. The junction had 16 bases not matched to a gene; V was cut back by 7 bases and J by 4 bases. CDR1 is MNHEY, CDR2 SMNVEV, per germline (reference sequence). The CDR3 is 17 amino acids. Concerning this clonotype: The antigen is undetermined.

Study-wide findings and caveats: Dominant in the ex vivo response were TCR beta clonotypes restricted by HLA-C and specific for CMV.

The V call is TRBV27, the J call TRBJ1-1; TRBD1 agrees at 9 bases. The sample in question was cultured PBMCs, obtained from culture after CMV antigen stimulation. The sequence derives from a human donor in good health (CMV status not recorded). Some clones in this sample may be carry-over from other donors' samples. The CDR3 sequence is CASTTLTGTGLSTEAFF. Here the CDR3 DNA reads TGTGCCAGCACAACCCTCACCGGGACAGGGTTGAGCACTGAAGCTTTCTTT.